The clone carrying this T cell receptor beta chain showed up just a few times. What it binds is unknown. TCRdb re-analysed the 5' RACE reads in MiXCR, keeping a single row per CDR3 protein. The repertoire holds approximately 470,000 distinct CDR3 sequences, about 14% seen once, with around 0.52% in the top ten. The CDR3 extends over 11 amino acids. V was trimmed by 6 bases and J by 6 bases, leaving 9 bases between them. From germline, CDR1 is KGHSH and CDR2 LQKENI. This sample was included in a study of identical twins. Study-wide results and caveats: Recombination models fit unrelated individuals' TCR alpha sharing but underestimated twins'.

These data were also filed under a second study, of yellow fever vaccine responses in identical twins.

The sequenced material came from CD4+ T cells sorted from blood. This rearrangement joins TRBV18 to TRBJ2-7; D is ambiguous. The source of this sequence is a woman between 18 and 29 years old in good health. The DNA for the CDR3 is TGTGCCAGCTCCAAAACCGGCGAGCAGTACTTC. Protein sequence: CASSKTGEQYF. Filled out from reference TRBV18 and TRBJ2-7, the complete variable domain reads NAGVMQNPRHLVRRRGQEARLRCSPMKGHSHVYWYRQLPEEGLKFMVYLQKENIIDESGMPKERFSAEFPKEGPSILRIQQVVRGDSAAYFCASSKTGEQYFGPGTRLTVT.